This TCR beta chain was sequenced for a study of cytomegalovirus exposure and HLA in healthy donors. Whole-study findings and limits: The study put some 160 TCR beta chains on its list as cytomegalovirus-associated. Whilst most TCR sequences proved rare, a subset of public TCRs occurred across many donors. The tendency of first-cohort TCR clusters to co-occur in the approximately 120 validation repertoires was identified by a subsequent analysis.

The donors were members of the validation cohort, which comprised under 150 subjects and was separate from the first cohort of 600 to 800 subjects. Details on this clone: Its antigen is not identified.

Clones were read by immunoSEQ multiplex PCR, and TCRdb kept only the in-frame ones, dropping some. Counted here are approximately 270,000 clones, roughly 84% occurring once; the ten biggest clones make up about 12%. The clonotype originates from a man in his late teens or twenties in good health and CMV-seropositive. Sequenced sample: PBMCs.

For the CDR3, the DNA is TGTGCCAGCAGTCCTTTAGCGGGAGGGGCCACCGGGGAGCTGTTTTTT. This encodes CASSPLAGGATGELFF. The rearrangement joins TRBV27 to TRBJ2-2; 11 nucleotides line up with TRBD2. Germline CDR1 MNHEY, CDR2 SMNVEV (reference sequence). The V and J ends lost 5 bases and 4 bases, in that order; junction bases with no gene match: 6. CDR3 length: 16 amino acids.